Listed below are T cell receptor beta chains from one sample, sequenced in a study of shared clonotypes between healthy human individuals. The table came from immunoSEQ multiplex PCR; TCRdb's copy has only in-frame clones and leaves some out. This repertoire shows hundreds of thousands of clones, about 95% found once; its top ten account for less than 0.13%. The specimen sequenced was naive CD8+ T cells sorted from blood. These receptors originate from a woman in her twenties or thirties in good health. The CDR3 runs from the conserved cysteine through the conserved F or W. Fields, in order: J gene, CDR3 length, D gene, V gene, CDR3 DNA, CDR3 protein. A D gene is named only where the DNA matches it firmly.

j_gene: TRBJ2-7
len: 16
d_gene: -
v_gene: TRBV4-2
CDR3nt: TGTGCCAGCAGCCAAGATAGCGGCTATCCTCCCGGCGAGCAGTACTTC
CDR3aa: CASSQDSGYPPGEQYF

j_gene: TRBJ2-7
len: 14
d_gene: -
v_gene: TRBV5-1
CDR3nt: TGCGCCAGCAACCTCCATGGGGGTACCTACGAGCAGTACTTC
CDR3aa: CASNLHGGTYEQYF

j_gene: TRBJ2-1
len: 15
d_gene: -
v_gene: TRBV25-1
CDR3nt: TGTGCCAGCAGTGATTACGGGAGCTCCTACAATGAGCAGTTCTTC
CDR3aa: CASSDYGSSYNEQFF

j_gene: TRBJ1-5
len: 14
d_gene: TRBD1
v_gene: TRBV28
CDR3nt: TGTGCCAGCAGTTCCGGGACAGGGCTTCAGCCCCAGCATTTT
CDR3aa: CASSSGTGLQPQHF

j_gene: TRBJ1-2
len: 14
d_gene: -
v_gene: TRBV27
CDR3nt: TGTGCCAGCAGCCCCAGGGGCTCCAACTATGGCTACACCTTC
CDR3aa: CASSPRGSNYGYTF

j_gene: TRBJ2-2
len: 16
d_gene: TRBD1
v_gene: TRBV19
CDR3nt: TGTGCCAGTAGTATTCTCTGGACAGGGAACACCGGGGAGCTGTTTTTT
CDR3aa: CASSILWTGNTGELFF

j_gene: TRBJ1-1
len: 13
d_gene: -
v_gene: TRBV6-5
CDR3nt: TGTGCCAGCAGTTACGGGTCGGACACTGAAGCTTTCTTT
CDR3aa: CASSYGSDTEAFF

j_gene: TRBJ2-7
len: 16
d_gene: TRBD2
v_gene: TRBV4-1
CDR3nt: TGCGCCAGCAGCCAAGATCGTGGACTAGCAGCCTACGAGCAGTACTTC
CDR3aa: CASSQDRGLAAYEQYF

j_gene: TRBJ1-1
len: 13
d_gene: TRBD1
v_gene: TRBV15
CDR3nt: TGTGCCACCAGCCGGGACAGTAACACTGAAGCTTTCTTT
CDR3aa: CATSRDSNTEAFF

j_gene: TRBJ1-2
len: 15
d_gene: -
v_gene: TRBV19
CDR3nt: TGTGCCAGTAGTATATCCAGGGGAGGCGGCTATGGCTACACCTTC
CDR3aa: CASSISRGGGYGYTF

j_gene: TRBJ2-3
len: 14
d_gene: TRBD2
v_gene: TRBV5-6
CDR3nt: TGTGCCAGCAGCCCGACTAGCGGCCTAGATACGCAGTATTTT
CDR3aa: CASSPTSGLDTQYF